The T cell receptor beta chain under discussion was sequenced for a study of T cell repertoires in cytomegalovirus infection. Study at large: Alongside well-studied HLA-B-restricted CMV epitopes, recently identified HLA-C-restricted CMV epitopes were also used. Public TCR beta signatures were indicative of both CMV infection and a matching HLA type.

With respect to this clonotype: Its specificity is unknown.

TCRdb reanalysed the reads using MiXCR and keeps one entry per CDR3 protein. Here the sample spans a few hundred thousand distinct CDR3 sequences, about 40% being singletons. Sample: cultured PBMCs, taken from culture after CMV antigen stimulation. This clonotype originated in a human donor in good health (CMV status not recorded). Some clones in this sample may be carry-over from other donors' samples.

Here the CDR3 reads CASSQYPAGAYEQYF. The CDR3 DNA reads TGTGCCAGCAGCCAATACCCTGCAGGAGCCTACGAGCAGTACTTC. The genes are TRBV6-5 and TRBJ2-7; no firm D call. The germline V gene encodes CDR1 MNHEY and CDR2 SVGAGI. The V end was cut by 6 bases, the J end by 2 bases, with 17 bases between. The CDR3 is 15 amino acids.